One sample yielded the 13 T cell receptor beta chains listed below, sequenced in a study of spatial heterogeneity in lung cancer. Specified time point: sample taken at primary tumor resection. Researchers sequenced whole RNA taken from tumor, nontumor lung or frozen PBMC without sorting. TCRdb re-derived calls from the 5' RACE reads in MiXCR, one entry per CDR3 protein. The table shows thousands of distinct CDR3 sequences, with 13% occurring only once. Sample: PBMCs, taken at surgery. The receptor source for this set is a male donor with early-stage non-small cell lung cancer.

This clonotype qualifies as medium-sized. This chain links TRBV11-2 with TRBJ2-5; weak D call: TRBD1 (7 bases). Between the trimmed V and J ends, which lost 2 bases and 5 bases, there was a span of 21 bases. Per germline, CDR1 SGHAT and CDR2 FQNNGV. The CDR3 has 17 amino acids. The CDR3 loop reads CASSLHTPRDSQETQYF. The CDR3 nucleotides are TGTGCCAGCAGCTTACACACCCCGCGGGACAGTCAGGAGACCCAGTACTTC.

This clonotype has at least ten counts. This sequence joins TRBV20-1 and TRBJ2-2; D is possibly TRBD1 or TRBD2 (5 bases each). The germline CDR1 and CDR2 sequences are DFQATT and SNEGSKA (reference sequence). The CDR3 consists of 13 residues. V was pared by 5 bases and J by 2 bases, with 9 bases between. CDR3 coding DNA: TGCAGTGCTCGGGACGGTAACACCGGGGAGCTGTTTTTT. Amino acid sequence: CSARDGNTGELFF.

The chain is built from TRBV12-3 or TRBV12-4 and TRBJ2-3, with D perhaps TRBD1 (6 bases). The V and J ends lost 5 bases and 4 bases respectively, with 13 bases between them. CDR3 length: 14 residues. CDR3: CASSLGQRPDTQYF. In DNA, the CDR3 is TGTGCCAGCAGTCTCGGACAGAGACCAGATACGCAGTATTTT.

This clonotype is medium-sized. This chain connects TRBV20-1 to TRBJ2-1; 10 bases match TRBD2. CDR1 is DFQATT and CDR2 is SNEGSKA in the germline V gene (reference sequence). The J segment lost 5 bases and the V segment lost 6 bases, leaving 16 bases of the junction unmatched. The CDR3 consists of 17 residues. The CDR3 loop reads CSAPGTSAVGINNEQFF. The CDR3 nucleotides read TGCAGTGCACCTGGGACTAGCGCCGTCGGTATCAACAATGAGCAGTTCTTC.

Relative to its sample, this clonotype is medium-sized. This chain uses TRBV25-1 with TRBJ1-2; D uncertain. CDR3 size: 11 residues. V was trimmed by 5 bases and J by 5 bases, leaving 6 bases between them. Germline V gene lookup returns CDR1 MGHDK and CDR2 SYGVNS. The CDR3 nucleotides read TGTGCCAGCAGTTTTTCGTATGGCTACACCTTC. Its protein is CASSFSYGYTF.

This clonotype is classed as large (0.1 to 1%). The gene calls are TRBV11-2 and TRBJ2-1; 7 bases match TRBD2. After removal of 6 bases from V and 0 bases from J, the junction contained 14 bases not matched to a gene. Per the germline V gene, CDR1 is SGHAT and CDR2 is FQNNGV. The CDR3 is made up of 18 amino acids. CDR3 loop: CASREGGDYLPSYNEQFF. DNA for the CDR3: TGTGCCAGCAGGGAGGGCGGGGACTACCTCCCCTCCTACAATGAGCAGTTCTTC.

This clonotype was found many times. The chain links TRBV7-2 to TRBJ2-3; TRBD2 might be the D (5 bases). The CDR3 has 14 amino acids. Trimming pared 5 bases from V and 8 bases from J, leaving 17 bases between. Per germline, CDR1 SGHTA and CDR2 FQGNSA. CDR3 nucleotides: TGTGCCAGCAGCAAAGACTGGACTTCTGTTACGCAGTATTTT. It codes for CASSKDWTSVTQYF.

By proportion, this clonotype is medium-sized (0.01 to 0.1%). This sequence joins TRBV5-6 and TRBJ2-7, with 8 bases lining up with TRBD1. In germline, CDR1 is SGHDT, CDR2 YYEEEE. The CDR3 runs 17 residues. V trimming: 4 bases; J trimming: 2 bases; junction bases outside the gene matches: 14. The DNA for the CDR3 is TGTGCCAGCAGCCGCCAACAACCCGGGACAGGAGCCTACGAGCAGTACTTC. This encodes CASSRQQPGTGAYEQYF. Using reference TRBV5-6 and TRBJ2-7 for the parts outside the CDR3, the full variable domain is DAGVTQSPTHLIKTRGQQVTLRCSPKSGHDTVSWYQQALGQGPQFIFQYYEEEERQRGNFPDRFSGHQFPNYSSELNVNALLLGDSALYLCASSRQQPGTGAYEQYFGPGTRLTVT.

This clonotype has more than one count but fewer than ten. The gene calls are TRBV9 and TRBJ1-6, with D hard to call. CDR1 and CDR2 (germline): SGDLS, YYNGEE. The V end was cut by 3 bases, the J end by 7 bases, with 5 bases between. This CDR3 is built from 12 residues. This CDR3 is CASSAVNSPLHF. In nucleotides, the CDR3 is TGTGCCAGCAGCGCAGTGAATTCACCCCTCCACTTT.

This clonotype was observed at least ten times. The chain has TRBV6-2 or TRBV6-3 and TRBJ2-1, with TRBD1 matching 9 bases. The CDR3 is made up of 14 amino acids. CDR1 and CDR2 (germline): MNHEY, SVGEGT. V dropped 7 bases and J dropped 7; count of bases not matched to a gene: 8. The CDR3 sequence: CASKGTGRGNEQFF. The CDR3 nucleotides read TGTGCCAGCAAGGGGACAGGGCGTGGGAATGAGCAGTTCTTC.

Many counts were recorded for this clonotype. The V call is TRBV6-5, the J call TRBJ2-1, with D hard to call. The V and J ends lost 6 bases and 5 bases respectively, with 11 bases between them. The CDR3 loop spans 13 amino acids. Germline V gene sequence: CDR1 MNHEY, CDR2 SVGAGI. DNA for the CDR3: TGTGCCAGCAGACCCCAATATAACAATGAGCAGTTCTTC. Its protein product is CASRPQYNNEQFF.

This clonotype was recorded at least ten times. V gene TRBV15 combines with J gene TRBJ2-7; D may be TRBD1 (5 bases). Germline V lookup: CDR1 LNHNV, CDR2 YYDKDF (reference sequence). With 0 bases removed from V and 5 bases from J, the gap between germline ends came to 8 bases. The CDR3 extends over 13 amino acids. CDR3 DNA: TGTGCCACCAGCAGAGATACCAGGGACGAGCAGTACTTC. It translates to CATSRDTRDEQYF. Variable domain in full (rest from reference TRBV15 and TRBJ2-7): DAMVIQNPRYQVTQFGKPVTLSCSQTLNHNVMYWYQQKSSQAPKLLFHYYDKDFNNEADTPDNFQSRRPNTSFCFLDIRSPGLGDTAMYLCATSRDTRDEQYFGPGTRLTVT.

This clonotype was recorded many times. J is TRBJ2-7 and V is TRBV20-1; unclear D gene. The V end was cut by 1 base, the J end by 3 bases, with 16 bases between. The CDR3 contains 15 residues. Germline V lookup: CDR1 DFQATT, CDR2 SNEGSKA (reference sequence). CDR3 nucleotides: TGCAGTGCTAGAGCCCCGGGTACAAGGGACTACGAGCAGTACTTC. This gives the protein CSARAPGTRDYEQYF.